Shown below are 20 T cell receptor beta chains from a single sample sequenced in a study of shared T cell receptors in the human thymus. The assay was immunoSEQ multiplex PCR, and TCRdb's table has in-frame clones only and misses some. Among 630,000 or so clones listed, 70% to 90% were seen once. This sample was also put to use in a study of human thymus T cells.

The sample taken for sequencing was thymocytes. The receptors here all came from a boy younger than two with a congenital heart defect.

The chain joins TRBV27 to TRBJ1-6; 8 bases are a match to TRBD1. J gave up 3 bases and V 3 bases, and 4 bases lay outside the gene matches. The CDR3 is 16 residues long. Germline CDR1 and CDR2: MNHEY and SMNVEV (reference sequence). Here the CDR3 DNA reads TGTGCCAGCAGTTTGCAGGGGGCTTTCTATAATTCACCCCTCCACTTT. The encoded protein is CASSLQGAFYNSPLHF.

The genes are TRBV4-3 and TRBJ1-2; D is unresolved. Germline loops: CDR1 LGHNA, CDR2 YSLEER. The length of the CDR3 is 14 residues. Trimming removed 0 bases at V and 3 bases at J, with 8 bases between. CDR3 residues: CASSQDSADYGYTF. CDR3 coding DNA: TGCGCCAGCAGCCAAGATTCCGCAGACTATGGCTACACCTTC.

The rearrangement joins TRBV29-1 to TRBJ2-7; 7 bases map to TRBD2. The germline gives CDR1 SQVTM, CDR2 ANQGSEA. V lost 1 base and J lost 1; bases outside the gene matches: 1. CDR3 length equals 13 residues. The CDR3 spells CSVEVGGSYEQYF. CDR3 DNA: TGCAGCGTTGAAGTGGGGGGGTCCTACGAGCAGTACTTC.

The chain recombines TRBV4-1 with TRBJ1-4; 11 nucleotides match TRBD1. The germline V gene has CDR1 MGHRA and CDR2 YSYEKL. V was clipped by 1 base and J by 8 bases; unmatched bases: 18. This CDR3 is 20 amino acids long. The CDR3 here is CASSQAQQGTGGPMIEKLFF. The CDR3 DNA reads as TGCGCCAGCAGCCAAGCCCAGCAGGGGACAGGGGGGCCTATGATAGAAAAACTGTTTTTT.

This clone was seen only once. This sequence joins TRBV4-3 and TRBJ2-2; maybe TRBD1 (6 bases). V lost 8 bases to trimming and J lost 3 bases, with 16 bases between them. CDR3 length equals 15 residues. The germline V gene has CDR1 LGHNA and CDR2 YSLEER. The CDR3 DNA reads TGCGCCAGCCGATCCAGGGACACCTACACCGGGGAGCTGTTTTTT. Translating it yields CASRSRDTYTGELFF.

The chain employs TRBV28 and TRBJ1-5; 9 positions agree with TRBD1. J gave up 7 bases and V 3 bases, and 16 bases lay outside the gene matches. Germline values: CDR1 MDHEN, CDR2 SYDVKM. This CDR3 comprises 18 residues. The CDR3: CASSFQGQGAARYQPQHF. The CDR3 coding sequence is TGTGCCAGCAGTTTCCAGGGACAGGGAGCCGCTCGGTACCAGCCCCAGCATTTT.

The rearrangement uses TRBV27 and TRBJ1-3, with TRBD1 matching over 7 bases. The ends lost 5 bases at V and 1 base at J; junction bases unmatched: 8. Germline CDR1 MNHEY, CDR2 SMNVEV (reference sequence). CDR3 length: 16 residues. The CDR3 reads CASSARQGSSGNTIYF. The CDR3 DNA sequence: TGTGCCAGCAGTGCCAGACAGGGATCATCTGGAAACACCATATATTTT.

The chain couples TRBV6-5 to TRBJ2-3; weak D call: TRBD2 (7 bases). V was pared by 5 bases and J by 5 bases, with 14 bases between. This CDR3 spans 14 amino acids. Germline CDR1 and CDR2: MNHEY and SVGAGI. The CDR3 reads CASSGGSRGDTQYF. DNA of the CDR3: TGTGCCAGCAGTGGCGGGAGCAGGGGAGATACGCAGTATTTT.

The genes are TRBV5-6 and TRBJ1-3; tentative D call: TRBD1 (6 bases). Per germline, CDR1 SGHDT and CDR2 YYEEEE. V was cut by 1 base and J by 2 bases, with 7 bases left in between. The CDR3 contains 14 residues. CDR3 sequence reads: CASSLTGPGNTIYF. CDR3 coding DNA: TGTGCCAGCAGCTTGACAGGGCCTGGAAACACCATATATTTT.

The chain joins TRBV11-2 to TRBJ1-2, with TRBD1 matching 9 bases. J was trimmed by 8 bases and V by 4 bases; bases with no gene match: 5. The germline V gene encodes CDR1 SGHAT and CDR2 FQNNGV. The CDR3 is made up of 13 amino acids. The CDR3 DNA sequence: TGTGCCAGCAGCTCAGGGACAGGGACCGGCTACACCTTC. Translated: CASSSGTGTGYTF.

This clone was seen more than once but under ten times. This CDR3 reads CASSDRGAAFF. The CDR3 DNA follows: TGCGCCAGCAGTGACAGGGGTGCAGCTTTCTTT. The J gene is TRBJ1-1, the V gene TRBV10-2; tentative D call: TRBD1 (6 bases). Trimming took 3 bases from V and 10 from J, leaving 9 bases between them. This CDR3 has 11 residues. Looked up from germline, CDR1 is WSHSY and CDR2 is SAAADI.

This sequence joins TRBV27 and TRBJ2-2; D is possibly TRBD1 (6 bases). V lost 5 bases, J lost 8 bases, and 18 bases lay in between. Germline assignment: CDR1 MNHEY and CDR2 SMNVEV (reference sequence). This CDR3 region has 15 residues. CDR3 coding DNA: TGTGCCAGCAGTCCCGGGACAAGGTCATCTGGGGAGCTGTTTTTT. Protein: CASSPGTRSSGELFF.

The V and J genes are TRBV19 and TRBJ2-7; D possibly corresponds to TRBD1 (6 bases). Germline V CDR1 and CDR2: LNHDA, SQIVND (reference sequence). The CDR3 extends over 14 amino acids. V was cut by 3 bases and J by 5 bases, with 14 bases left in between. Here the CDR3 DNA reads TGTGCCAGTAGTATTACTGGTTCAGGGGACGAGCAGTACTTC. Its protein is CASSITGSGDEQYF. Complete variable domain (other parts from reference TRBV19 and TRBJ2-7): DGGITQSPKYLFRKEGQNVTLSCEQNLNHDAMYWYRQDPGQGLRLIYYSQIVNDFQKGDIAEGYSVSREKKESFPLTVTSAQKNPTAFYLCASSITGSGDEQYFGPGTRLTVT.

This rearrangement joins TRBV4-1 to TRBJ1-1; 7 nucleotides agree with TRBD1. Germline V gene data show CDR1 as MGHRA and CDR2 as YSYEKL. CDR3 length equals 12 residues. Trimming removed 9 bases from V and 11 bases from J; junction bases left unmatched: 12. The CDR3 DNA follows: TGCGCCAGTCAAAGTACAGGGGATGATGCTTTCTTT. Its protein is CASQSTGDDAFF.

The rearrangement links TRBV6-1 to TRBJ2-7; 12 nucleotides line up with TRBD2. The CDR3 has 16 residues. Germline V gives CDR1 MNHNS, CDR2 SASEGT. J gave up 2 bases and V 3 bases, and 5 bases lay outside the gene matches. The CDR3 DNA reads TGTGCCAGCAGTGAGCCGACTAGCGGGAGAACCTACGAGCAGTACTTC. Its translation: CASSEPTSGRTYEQYF.

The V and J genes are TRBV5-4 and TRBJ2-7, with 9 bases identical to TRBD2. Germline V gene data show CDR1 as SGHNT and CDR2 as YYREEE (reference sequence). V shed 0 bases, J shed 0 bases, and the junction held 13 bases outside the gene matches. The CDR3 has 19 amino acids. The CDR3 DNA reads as TGTGCCAGCAGCTTGGGCAGCGGGAGGCCTCAAGGTAGCTCCTACGAGCAGTACTTC. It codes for CASSLGSGRPQGSSYEQYF.

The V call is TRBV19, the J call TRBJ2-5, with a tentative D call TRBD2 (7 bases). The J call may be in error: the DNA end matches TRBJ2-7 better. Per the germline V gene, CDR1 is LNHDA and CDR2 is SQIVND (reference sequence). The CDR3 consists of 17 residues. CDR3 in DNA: TGTGCCAGTAGCCCGGGTAGAGATGGAGCGGGACACTACGAGCAGTACTTC. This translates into CASSPGRDGAGHYEQYF.

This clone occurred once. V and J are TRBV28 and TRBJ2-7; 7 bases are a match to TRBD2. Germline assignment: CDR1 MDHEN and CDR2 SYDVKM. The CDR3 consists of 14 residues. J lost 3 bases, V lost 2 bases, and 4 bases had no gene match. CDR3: CASSLSGICYEQYF. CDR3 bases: TGTGCCAGCAGTTTAAGCGGGATTTGCTACGAGCAGTACTTC.

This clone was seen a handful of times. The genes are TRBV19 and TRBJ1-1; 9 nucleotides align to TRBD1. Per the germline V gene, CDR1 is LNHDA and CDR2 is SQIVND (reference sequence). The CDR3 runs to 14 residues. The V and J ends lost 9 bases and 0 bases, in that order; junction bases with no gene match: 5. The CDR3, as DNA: TGTGCCAGCGCCGGGACAGGGTTGAACACTGAAGCTTTCTTT. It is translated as CASAGTGLNTEAFF.

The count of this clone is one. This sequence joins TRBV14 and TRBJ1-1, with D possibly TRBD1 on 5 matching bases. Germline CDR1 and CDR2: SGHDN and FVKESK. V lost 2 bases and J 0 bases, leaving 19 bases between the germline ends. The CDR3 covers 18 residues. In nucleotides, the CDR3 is TGTGCCAGCAGCCAACTAAGGTGGAGGGGTAGAATGAACACTGAAGCTTTCTTT. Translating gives CASSQLRWRGRMNTEAFF.